This T cell receptor (beta chain) was documented in a study of metastatic and nonmetastatic thyroid tumors. Study information: For malignant and benign thyroid patients, tumor or nodule tissue and blood were the sources whose repertoires were compared.

After removal of 7 bases from V and 10 bases from J, the junction contained 9 bases not matched to a gene. Germline-derived CDR1 and CDR2 are MNHNS and SASEGT. The CDR3 loop spans 13 amino acids. TCRdb re-called the PCR reads via MiXCR. The profile shows around 53,000 clones, approximately 22% of them singletons. Only a few counts were recorded for this clone. None of the patients had undergone any treatment ahead of thyroid surgery. This chain links TRBV6-1 with TRBJ2-1; the match to TRBD1 covers 8 bases. The origin of this receptor is a female donor with papillary thyroid cancer or a benign thyroid nodule (not recorded which). Some clones in this sample may be carry-over from other donors' samples. Material: blood. This chain's CDR3 is CASMVTGVVEQFF. CDR3 nucleotide sequence: TGTGCCAGCATGGTGACAGGGGTGGTGGAGCAGTTCTTC.